Listed here are 25 T cell receptor beta chains from one sample, sequenced in a study of CD8 T cells in Susac syndrome. Reverse transcription of about 0.5 to 1 ug RNA used random hexamers. TCRdb reprocessed the immunoSEQ multiplex PCR reads with MiXCR, giving one entry per CDR3 protein. This sample has fewer than 350,000 distinct CDR3 sequences, with just over 90% found just once. What was sequenced was CD4+ T cells from PBMCs. These receptors were taken from a human donor with multiple sclerosis.

The chain couples TRBV3-1 to TRBJ1-1; D not certain. V gave up 0 bases and J gave up 0 bases, with 11 bases separating them. The CDR3 is made up of 16 amino acids. The V gene's germline CDR1 is LGHDT and CDR2 YNNKEL (reference sequence). CDR3 loop: CASSQDSTRVNTEAFF. Here the CDR3 DNA reads TGTGCCAGCAGCCAAGATAGTACCAGAGTGAACACTGAAGCTTTCTTT.

V and J are TRBV7-8 and TRBJ2-5, with D perhaps given as TRBD1 or TRBD2 (5 bases each). CDR1 is SGHVS, CDR2 FQNEAQ, per germline. Between the trimmed V and J ends, which lost 5 bases and 3 bases, there was a span of 19 bases. The CDR3 runs 16 residues. The CDR3 coding sequence is TGTGCCAGCAGCCCCACCGGGGCCGGGACCGAAGAGACCCAGTACTTC. It translates to CASSPTGAGTEETQYF. Based on the CDR3 plus reference TRBV7-8 and TRBJ2-5, the full variable domain is GAGVSQSPRYKVAKRGQDVALRCDPISGHVSLFWYQQALGQGPEFLTYFQNEAQLDKSGLPSDRFFAERPEGSVSTLKIQRTQQEDSAVYLCASSPTGAGTEETQYFGPGTRLLVL.

The chain employs TRBV3-1 and TRBJ2-3, with 9 nucleotides matching TRBD2. V lost 3 bases, J lost 4 bases, and 8 bases stayed unmatched. The germline V gene has CDR1 LGHDT and CDR2 YNNKEL (reference sequence). The CDR3 loop spans 16 amino acids. As DNA, the CDR3 is TGTGCCAGCAGCCAGGGACTAGCCAGACAATCAGATACGCAGTATTTT. Protein sequence: CASSQGLARQSDTQYF.

This chain uses TRBV19 with TRBJ2-1; 10 nucleotides agree with TRBD2. The V gene end was trimmed by 5 bases and the J gene end by 7 bases; junction bases not matched to a gene: 17. The CDR3 has 18 amino acids. CDR1 and CDR2 from the germline V gene are LNHDA and SQIVND (reference sequence). Written as DNA, the CDR3 is TGTGCCAGTAGTCCCCGATCCTATAGCGGGAGGTTCGGGAATGAGCAGTTCTTC. Residues: CASSPRSYSGRFGNEQFF.

The chain is built from TRBV6-4 and TRBJ1-1, with D possibly TRBD1 on 6 matching bases. There are 17 residues in the CDR3. Germline assignment: CDR1 MRHNA and CDR2 SNTAGT. V was cut by 6 bases and J by 2 bases, with 22 bases left in between. The CDR3 nucleotides read TGTGCCAGCAGCTCAACAGGGCTCGGAGGTGTTAACACTGAAGCTTTCTTT. Protein product: CASSSTGLGGVNTEAFF.

The J gene is TRBJ1-2, the V gene TRBV5-1, with 7 bases matching TRBD1. The V gene's germline CDR1 is SGHRS and CDR2 YFSETQ. CDR3 length: 15 amino acids. Trimming cost V 4 bases and J 2 bases; bases outside gene matches: 8. CDR3 region: CASSPGRGQNYGYTF. The CDR3 DNA follows: TGCGCCAGCAGCCCTGGTAGGGGACAGAACTATGGCTACACCTTC.

The rearrangement links TRBV4-2 to TRBJ2-1; 10 bases are shared with TRBD2. Trimming took 4 bases from V and 1 from J; bases not matched to a gene: 7. Germline loops: CDR1 LGHNA, CDR2 YNFKEQ. This CDR3 has 17 amino acids. CDR3 region: CASSPMTSGRSYNEQFF. The CDR3 region has the DNA TGTGCCAGCAGCCCGATGACTAGCGGGCGTTCCTACAATGAGCAGTTCTTC.

The gene calls are TRBV18 and TRBJ2-5, with D perhaps matching TRBD1 (5 bases). This CDR3 spans 16 amino acids. Germline V lookup: CDR1 KGHSH, CDR2 LQKENI. The V end was cut by 3 bases, the J end by 2 bases, with 16 bases between. The chain's CDR3 is CASSPLRTPDQETQYF. The CDR3 nucleotides are TGTGCCAGCTCACCTCTTCGGACACCTGATCAAGAGACCCAGTACTTC. Full variable domain (remainder filled in from reference TRBV18 and TRBJ2-5): NAGVMQNPRHLVRRRGQEARLRCSPMKGHSHVYWYRQLPEEGLKFMVYLQKENIIDESGMPKERFSAEFPKEGPSILRIQQVVRGDSAAYFCASSPLRTPDQETQYFGPGTRLLVL.

The J gene is TRBJ1-3, the V gene TRBV4-1, with 8 bases aligning to TRBD1. The CDR3 is 17 residues long. Per germline, CDR1 MGHRA and CDR2 YSYEKL. The ends lost 3 bases at V and 0 bases at J; junction bases unmatched: 7. The CDR3 spells CASSHGQGGPSGNTIYF. DNA of the CDR3: TGCGCCAGCAGCCATGGACAGGGTGGACCCTCTGGAAACACCATATATTTT.

In regard to this clonotype: One end of the junction varies from germline; a read error may be responsible. The CDR3 DNA is TGTGCCAGCAGTCGATACGGACTAGCGGGGAACACCGAGGAGCTGTTTTTT. Amino acids: CASSRYGLAGNTEELFF. This chain joins TRBV6-1 and TRBJ2-2, with 12 bases matching TRBD2. The CDR3 is 17 residues long. Germline-derived CDR1 and CDR2 are MNHNS and SASEGT.

This chain joins TRBV7-8 and TRBJ2-7; no clear D. CDR1 and CDR2 (germline): SGHVS, FQNEAQ. The CDR3 is 15 residues long. The V end lost 1 base, the J end lost 4 bases, and 14 bases lay between the germline ends. CDR3 bases: TGTGCCAGCAGCTTAGAACGGCGACCCCTATACGAGCAGTACTTC. Amino acid sequence: CASSLERRPLYEQYF.

The chain is built from TRBV12-3 or TRBV12-4 and TRBJ2-2; D might be TRBD1 or TRBD2, each matching 5 bases. The length of the CDR3 is 14 residues. V was cut by 3 bases and J by 6 bases, with 11 bases left in between. CDR3 coding DNA: TGTGCCAGCAGTTTCCTCCGGGACGCCGGGGAGCTGTTTTTT. The encoded protein is CASSFLRDAGELFF.

The chain links TRBV29-1 to TRBJ2-7; TRBD1 might be the D (6 bases). The CDR3 is 12 residues long. The germline CDR1 and CDR2 sequences are SQVTM and ANQGSEA. The V gene lost 1 base and the J gene lost 4 bases, with 8 bases spanning the gap. The CDR3 is CSVEGRGYEQYF. In DNA form, the CDR3 reads TGCAGCGTTGAAGGCAGGGGTTACGAGCAGTACTTC.

The rearrangement joins TRBV3-1 to TRBJ1-2, with 9 bases fitting TRBD1. The CDR3 runs 14 residues. Germline assignment: CDR1 LGHDT and CDR2 YNNKEL (reference sequence). J was trimmed by 6 bases and V by 4 bases; bases with no gene match: 6. CDR3 protein: CASSLTGTGHGYTF. The CDR3 nucleotides read TGTGCCAGCAGCCTGACCGGGACAGGGCATGGCTACACCTTC.

This chain joins TRBV20-1 and TRBJ2-1; TRBD2 matches at 8 bases. The V segment lost 0 bases and the J segment 5 bases; nucleotides outside the gene matches: 6. The CDR3 extends over 15 amino acids. The germline V gene encodes CDR1 DFQATT and CDR2 SNEGSKA (reference sequence). The CDR3 region is CSARDKQRGNNEQFF. The CDR3 coding sequence is TGCAGTGCTAGAGATAAACAGCGGGGGAACAATGAGCAGTTCTTC.

This clonotype appeared a single time. The junction departs from the called germline gene at one end, perhaps through a read error. The gene calls are TRBV4-3 and TRBJ2-7, with 7 nucleotides matching TRBD1. The V gene's germline CDR1 is LGHNA and CDR2 YSLEER. The CDR3 is made up of 16 amino acids. The CDR3 protein is CASSQDHGTAIKSLLF. The CDR3 bases are TGCGCCAGCAGCCAAGATCACGGGACAGCGATCAAATCCCTACTATTC.

The chain carries TRBV20-1 and TRBJ2-2; D call uncertain. Deletions cut 3 bases from V and 5 bases from J, with 13 bases between. The germline V gene encodes CDR1 DFQATT and CDR2 SNEGSKA (reference sequence). The CDR3 sequence is 14 residues long. CDR3 DNA: TGCAGTGCTAGCGACCTAAGAGCGACCGGGGAGCTGTTTTTT. Translating gives CSASDLRATGELFF.

The chain uses TRBV10-3 and TRBJ1-2, with D hard to call. Germline V CDR1 and CDR2: ENHRY, SYGVKD. Trimming shortened V by 4 bases and J by 4 bases, and 19 bases separated the two germline ends. This CDR3 region has 16 residues. The CDR3: CAISVQSAPTGYGYTF. CDR3 coding DNA: TGTGCCATCAGTGTTCAGAGCGCCCCGACGGGCTATGGCTACACCTTC.

The chain joins TRBV5-1 to TRBJ2-2; no clear D. V shed 5 bases and J shed 6 bases, with 8 bases lying between them. The CDR3 covers 12 residues. Germline loops: CDR1 SGHRS, CDR2 YFSETQ. This CDR3 is CASRFRAGELFF. Here the CDR3 DNA reads TGCGCCAGCAGGTTTCGTGCCGGGGAGCTGTTTTTT.

This sequence joins TRBV3-1 and TRBJ1-1; the D gene is possibly TRBD1 (6 bases). Trimming left V 3 bases short and J 6 bases short, with 14 bases between. The length of the CDR3 is 14 residues. Looked up from germline, CDR1 is LGHDT and CDR2 is YNNKEL (reference sequence). CDR3 loop: CASSHSQGFPEAFF. The CDR3 region has the DNA TGTGCCAGCAGCCACTCACAGGGATTCCCTGAAGCTTTCTTT.

The chain employs TRBV12-3 or TRBV12-4 and TRBJ1-1; D is undetermined. V lost 3 bases to trimming and J lost 0 bases, with 14 bases between them. CDR3 length: 16 residues. This CDR3 reads CASSFETLGVNTEAFF. For the CDR3, the DNA is TGTGCCAGCAGTTTTGAGACTCTCGGGGTGAACACTGAAGCTTTCTTT.

V is TRBV3-1 and J is TRBJ2-2, with D perhaps matching TRBD1 (5 bases). Germline-derived CDR1 and CDR2 are LGHDT and YNNKEL (reference sequence). The CDR3 is 15 amino acids. The V end lost 3 bases, the J end lost 7 bases, and 15 bases lay between the germline ends. The CDR3 DNA sequence: TGTGCCAGCAGCCAGCACAGTGGGGCCGGCGGGGAGCTGTTTTTT. It translates to CASSQHSGAGGELFF.

The V gene is TRBV3-1, the J gene TRBJ1-2; D unclear. The V end lost 1 base, the J end lost 3 bases, and 12 bases lay between the germline ends. This CDR3 contains 15 residues. Germline loops: CDR1 LGHDT, CDR2 YNNKEL (reference sequence). The CDR3 protein is CASSQGSGGDYGYTF. The DNA of the CDR3 is TGTGCCAGCAGCCAAGGTAGTGGAGGCGACTATGGCTACACCTTC.

The V call is TRBV7-6, the J call TRBJ2-5; D remains unclear. The CDR3 length is 15 residues. The ends were cut back, 1 base at V and 0 bases at J, with 9 bases in the middle. Germline V gene data show CDR1 as SGHVS and CDR2 as FNYEAQ. CDR3 region: CASSLGATHQETQYF. CDR3 nucleotides: TGTGCCAGCAGCTTAGGGGCTACTCACCAAGAGACCCAGTACTTC.

The V and J genes are TRBV5-1 and TRBJ1-2; D is perhaps TRBD1 (6 bases). Germline V gene data show CDR1 as SGHRS and CDR2 as YFSETQ. Trimming took off 0 bases at V and 2 bases at J, with 14 bases between the two ends. The CDR3 sequence is 16 residues long. Here the CDR3 DNA reads TGCGCCAGCAGCTTGGCCGACAGGCCAGTCAACTATGGCTACACCTTC. Its protein product is CASSLADRPVNYGYTF.